This entry features one T cell receptor beta chain sequence. As yet, its antigen is unknown. The data are from a study of cytomegalovirus exposure and HLA in healthy donors. Study in general: The roughly 110 validation repertoires were reported in a later analysis to have been generated on the same platform as the roughly 630 first-cohort repertoires.

The method was immunoSEQ multiplex PCR; TCRdb's version includes in-frame clones alone and lacks a portion of them. The sample consists of fewer than 200,000 clones, around 87% of them appearing once. Trimming took 3 bases from V and 8 from J; bases not matched to a gene: 7. CDR3 length: 15 residues. Germline CDR1 and CDR2: KGHSH and LQKENI. Study observations and caveats: Most sequenced TCRs were rare (though some public TCRs occurred in many donors). The tendency of first-cohort TCR clusters to co-occur in the 90 to 150 validation repertoires was the finding of a later analysis. Among TCR beta chains, those listed as cytomegalovirus-associated numbered roughly 150.

The sample comprised PBMCs. This chain uses TRBV18 with TRBJ1-4; 9 positions match TRBD1. The receptor's source is a woman in her twenties or thirties in good health and CMV-seronegative. The DNA of the CDR3 is TGTGCCAGCTCACCTCAACAGGGGGCTCGCGAAAAACTGTTTTTT. It translates to CASSPQQGAREKLFF.